This entry concerns a single T cell receptor beta chain. Its antigen is still unknown. Base qualities were left out, and no much larger clone turns up one base away. The data originate from a study of control samples from healthy donors and cancer patients (dated by TCRdb to 2019 to 2021). The library relied on the immunoSEQ multiplex PCR assay. Entries here come from immuneACCESS through TCRdb and include only in-frame sequences with V and J called. Some clones fail to appear in such tables; in the studies checked, an unresolved V gene covers under half of the shortfall, and the cause of the remainder is unknown. The sample contains about 82,000 clones, around 94% of them found a single time. In total, the top ten clones hold 4.8% of the sample. Reading from cysteine to phenylalanine, the CDR3 counts 14 amino acids. Just CDR3 DNA is preserved here, 42 bases in frame from base 1. V is trimmed back by 4 bases and J by 2 bases, and the junction contains 2 bases that no gene match accounts for. From the germline V gene, CDR1 is MGHDK and CDR2 is SYGVNS.

Input material: blood. The clonotype was recovered from a woman between 18 and 30 years old in good health. The chain employs TRBV25-1 and TRBJ1-1; 9 central bases correspond to TRBD1. At the DNA level, the sequence is TGTGCCAGCAGTGGGGACAGGGATAACACTGAAGCTTTCTTT. The translation is CASSGDRDNTEAFF. The CDR3 plus the reference TRBV25-1 and TRBJ1-1 genes for the other parts give the full variable domain: EADIYQTPRYLVIGTGKKITLECSQTMGHDKMYWYQQDPGMELHLIHYSYGVNSTEKGDLSSESTVSRIRTEHFPLTLESARPSHTSQYLCASSGDRDNTEAFFGQGTRLTVV.